This entry lists 9 T cell receptor beta chains sequenced from one sample in a study of CD8 T cells in ankylosing spondylitis. Each CDR3 protein is one row after TCRdb ran MiXCR on the 5' RACE reads. The sample records 9,500 to 10,000 distinct CDR3 sequences, 6% being singletons. The source material was blood, either unsorted or a sorted T cell fraction (not recorded which). The receptors here all came from a female donor with ankylosing spondylitis or in good health (not recorded which).

This sequence joins TRBV9 and TRBJ2-5; 7 bases are a match to TRBD1. In germline, CDR1 is SGDLS, CDR2 YYNGEE. The CDR3 covers 14 residues. V dropped 4 bases and J dropped 2; count of bases not matched to a gene: 5. CDR3 protein: CASSTDRTQETQYF. The CDR3 bases are TGTGCCAGCAGCACGGACAGGACACAAGAGACCCAGTACTTC.

At least ten counts were recorded for this clonotype. The J gene is TRBJ2-1, the V gene TRBV9; 10 nucleotides align to TRBD2. J was trimmed by 4 bases and V by 3 bases; bases with no gene match: 7. This CDR3 has 16 amino acids. CDR1 and CDR2 (germline): SGDLS, YYNGEE. The CDR3 protein is CASSASGTSEYNEQFF. CDR3 bases: TGTGCCAGCAGCGCCTCCGGGACTAGCGAGTACAATGAGCAGTTCTTC. The full variable domain, its missing parts supplied by reference TRBV9 and TRBJ2-1, is DSGVTQTPKHLITATGQRVTLRCSPRSGDLSVYWYQQSLDQGLQFLIQYYNGEERAKGNILERFSAQQFPDLHSELNLSSLELGDSALYFCASSASGTSEYNEQFFGPGTRLTVL.

This clonotype ranks as medium-sized (0.01 to 0.1%). This chain uses TRBV9 with TRBJ1-4; 8 bases agree with TRBD1. This CDR3 region has 15 residues. The germline CDR1 and CDR2 sequences are SGDLS and YYNGEE. The V gene end was trimmed by 3 bases and the J gene end by 8 bases; junction bases not matched to a gene: 9. CDR3 DNA sequence: TGTGCCAGCAGCGAGACGGACAGGGTGGGAGAAAAACTGTTTTTT. This gives the protein CASSETDRVGEKLFF. Together with reference TRBV9 and TRBJ1-4, the CDR3 gives the full variable domain: DSGVTQTPKHLITATGQRVTLRCSPRSGDLSVYWYQQSLDQGLQFLIQYYNGEERAKGNILERFSAQQFPDLHSELNLSSLELGDSALYFCASSETDRVGEKLFFGSGTQLSVL.

This clonotype was found many times. The rearrangement uses TRBV9 and TRBJ2-4; possibly TRBD2 for D (5 bases). Trimming took 0 bases from V and 0 from J, leaving 7 bases between them. Germline assignment: CDR1 SGDLS and CDR2 YYNGEE. The CDR3 is 15 amino acids. CDR3 loop: CASSVAAGAKNIQYF. As DNA, the CDR3 is TGTGCCAGCAGCGTAGCGGCGGGAGCCAAAAACATTCAGTACTTC. The whole variable domain, remainder taken from reference TRBV9 and TRBJ2-4, is DSGVTQTPKHLITATGQRVTLRCSPRSGDLSVYWYQQSLDQGLQFLIQYYNGEERAKGNILERFSAQQFPDLHSELNLSSLELGDSALYFCASSVAAGAKNIQYFGAGTRLSVL.

This clonotype was detected many times. This sequence joins TRBV9 and TRBJ2-1, with D possibly matching TRBD2 (5 bases). CDR3 length equals 15 residues. The V end lost 0 bases, the J end lost 7 bases, and 14 bases lay between the germline ends. Germline V gives CDR1 SGDLS, CDR2 YYNGEE. This chain's CDR3 is CASSVVLGLGNEQFF. The CDR3 DNA is TGTGCCAGCAGCGTAGTACTAGGTTTAGGAAATGAGCAGTTCTTC.

The rearrangement links TRBV9 to TRBJ2-3; perhaps TRBD1 as D (6 bases). CDR1 and CDR2 (germline): SGDLS, YYNGEE. The V end lost 2 bases, the J end lost 1 base, and 17 bases lay between the germline ends. This CDR3 contains 17 residues. The CDR3 loop is CASSVWAMGAGTDTQYF. The CDR3 nucleotides are TGTGCCAGCAGCGTTTGGGCTATGGGGGCTGGCACAGATACGCAGTATTTT.

This clonotype has a count of ten or more. The chain is built from TRBV9 and TRBJ2-1; D is perhaps TRBD2 (5 bases). V was clipped by 0 bases and J by 7 bases, with 5 bases between them. CDR3 length: 12 amino acids. The germline V gene has CDR1 SGDLS and CDR2 YYNGEE. The CDR3 reads CASSVAGNEQFF. The CDR3 nucleotides are TGTGCCAGCAGCGTAGCGGGAAATGAGCAGTTCTTC.

This clonotype was found many times. V and J are TRBV9 and TRBJ2-1, with D possibly being TRBD2 (6 bases). The V and J ends lost 4 bases and 7 bases respectively, with 12 bases between them. The CDR3 runs 13 residues. Germline-derived CDR1 and CDR2 are SGDLS and YYNGEE. The CDR3 is CASSTGGLNEQFF. The DNA of the CDR3 is TGTGCCAGCAGCACCGGAGGGCTGAATGAGCAGTTCTTC.

This clonotype was seen many times. The gene calls are TRBV9 and TRBJ2-1; D perhaps matches TRBD1 (5 bases). The CDR3 covers 13 residues. The germline gives CDR1 SGDLS, CDR2 YYNGEE. V lost 0 bases, J lost 8 bases, and 9 bases lay in between. The CDR3 region is CASSVGGRDEQFF. CDR3 nucleotides: TGTGCCAGCAGCGTAGGGGGCAGGGATGAGCAGTTCTTC. The complete variable domain, with remaining parts taken from reference TRBV9 and TRBJ2-1, reads DSGVTQTPKHLITATGQRVTLRCSPRSGDLSVYWYQQSLDQGLQFLIQYYNGEERAKGNILERFSAQQFPDLHSELNLSSLELGDSALYFCASSVGGRDEQFFGPGTRLTVL.